Sequencing of this T cell receptor (beta chain) was carried out in a study of radiotherapy plus CTLA-4 blockade in lung cancer. Study as a whole: The study recorded objective responses in 15% to 20% of patients and disease control in under 35%.

Clones were sequenced by immunoSEQ multiplex PCR, and TCRdb holds only the in-frame ones, with some missing. The table records about 97,000 clones, about 70% of them present only once. General study findings and limits: Radiotherapy plus ipilimumab was followed by expansion in blood of tumor-derived TCR clones. Interferon-beta, together with early blood T cell clone dynamics, reportedly best predicted response.

This clone turned up a few times. As yet, its antigen is unknown. Germline lookup yields CDR1 SGHTA and CDR2 FQGNSA. The junction had 1 base not matched to a gene; V was cut back by 8 bases and J by 7 bases. The CDR3 consists of 11 residues. The chain recombines TRBV7-2 with TRBJ1-3, with TRBD1 matching 8 bases. This TCR was recovered from a human donor with non-small cell lung cancer who had a partial response to radiotherapy plus ipilimumab. Some clones in this sample may be carry-over from other donors' samples. Sequencing used peripheral blood, obtained from a patient treated with radiotherapy plus ipilimumab. DNA for the CDR3: TGTGCCAGCGGGACAGGCAACACCATATATTTT. This translates into CASGTGNTIYF. The entire variable domain, with the rest obtained from reference TRBV7-2 and TRBJ1-3, is as follows: GAGVSQSPSNKVTEKGKDVELRCDPISGHTALYWYRQSLGQGLEFLIYFQGNSAPDKSGLPSDRFSAERTGGSVSTLTIQRTQQEDSAVYLCASGTGNTIYFGEGSWLTVV.